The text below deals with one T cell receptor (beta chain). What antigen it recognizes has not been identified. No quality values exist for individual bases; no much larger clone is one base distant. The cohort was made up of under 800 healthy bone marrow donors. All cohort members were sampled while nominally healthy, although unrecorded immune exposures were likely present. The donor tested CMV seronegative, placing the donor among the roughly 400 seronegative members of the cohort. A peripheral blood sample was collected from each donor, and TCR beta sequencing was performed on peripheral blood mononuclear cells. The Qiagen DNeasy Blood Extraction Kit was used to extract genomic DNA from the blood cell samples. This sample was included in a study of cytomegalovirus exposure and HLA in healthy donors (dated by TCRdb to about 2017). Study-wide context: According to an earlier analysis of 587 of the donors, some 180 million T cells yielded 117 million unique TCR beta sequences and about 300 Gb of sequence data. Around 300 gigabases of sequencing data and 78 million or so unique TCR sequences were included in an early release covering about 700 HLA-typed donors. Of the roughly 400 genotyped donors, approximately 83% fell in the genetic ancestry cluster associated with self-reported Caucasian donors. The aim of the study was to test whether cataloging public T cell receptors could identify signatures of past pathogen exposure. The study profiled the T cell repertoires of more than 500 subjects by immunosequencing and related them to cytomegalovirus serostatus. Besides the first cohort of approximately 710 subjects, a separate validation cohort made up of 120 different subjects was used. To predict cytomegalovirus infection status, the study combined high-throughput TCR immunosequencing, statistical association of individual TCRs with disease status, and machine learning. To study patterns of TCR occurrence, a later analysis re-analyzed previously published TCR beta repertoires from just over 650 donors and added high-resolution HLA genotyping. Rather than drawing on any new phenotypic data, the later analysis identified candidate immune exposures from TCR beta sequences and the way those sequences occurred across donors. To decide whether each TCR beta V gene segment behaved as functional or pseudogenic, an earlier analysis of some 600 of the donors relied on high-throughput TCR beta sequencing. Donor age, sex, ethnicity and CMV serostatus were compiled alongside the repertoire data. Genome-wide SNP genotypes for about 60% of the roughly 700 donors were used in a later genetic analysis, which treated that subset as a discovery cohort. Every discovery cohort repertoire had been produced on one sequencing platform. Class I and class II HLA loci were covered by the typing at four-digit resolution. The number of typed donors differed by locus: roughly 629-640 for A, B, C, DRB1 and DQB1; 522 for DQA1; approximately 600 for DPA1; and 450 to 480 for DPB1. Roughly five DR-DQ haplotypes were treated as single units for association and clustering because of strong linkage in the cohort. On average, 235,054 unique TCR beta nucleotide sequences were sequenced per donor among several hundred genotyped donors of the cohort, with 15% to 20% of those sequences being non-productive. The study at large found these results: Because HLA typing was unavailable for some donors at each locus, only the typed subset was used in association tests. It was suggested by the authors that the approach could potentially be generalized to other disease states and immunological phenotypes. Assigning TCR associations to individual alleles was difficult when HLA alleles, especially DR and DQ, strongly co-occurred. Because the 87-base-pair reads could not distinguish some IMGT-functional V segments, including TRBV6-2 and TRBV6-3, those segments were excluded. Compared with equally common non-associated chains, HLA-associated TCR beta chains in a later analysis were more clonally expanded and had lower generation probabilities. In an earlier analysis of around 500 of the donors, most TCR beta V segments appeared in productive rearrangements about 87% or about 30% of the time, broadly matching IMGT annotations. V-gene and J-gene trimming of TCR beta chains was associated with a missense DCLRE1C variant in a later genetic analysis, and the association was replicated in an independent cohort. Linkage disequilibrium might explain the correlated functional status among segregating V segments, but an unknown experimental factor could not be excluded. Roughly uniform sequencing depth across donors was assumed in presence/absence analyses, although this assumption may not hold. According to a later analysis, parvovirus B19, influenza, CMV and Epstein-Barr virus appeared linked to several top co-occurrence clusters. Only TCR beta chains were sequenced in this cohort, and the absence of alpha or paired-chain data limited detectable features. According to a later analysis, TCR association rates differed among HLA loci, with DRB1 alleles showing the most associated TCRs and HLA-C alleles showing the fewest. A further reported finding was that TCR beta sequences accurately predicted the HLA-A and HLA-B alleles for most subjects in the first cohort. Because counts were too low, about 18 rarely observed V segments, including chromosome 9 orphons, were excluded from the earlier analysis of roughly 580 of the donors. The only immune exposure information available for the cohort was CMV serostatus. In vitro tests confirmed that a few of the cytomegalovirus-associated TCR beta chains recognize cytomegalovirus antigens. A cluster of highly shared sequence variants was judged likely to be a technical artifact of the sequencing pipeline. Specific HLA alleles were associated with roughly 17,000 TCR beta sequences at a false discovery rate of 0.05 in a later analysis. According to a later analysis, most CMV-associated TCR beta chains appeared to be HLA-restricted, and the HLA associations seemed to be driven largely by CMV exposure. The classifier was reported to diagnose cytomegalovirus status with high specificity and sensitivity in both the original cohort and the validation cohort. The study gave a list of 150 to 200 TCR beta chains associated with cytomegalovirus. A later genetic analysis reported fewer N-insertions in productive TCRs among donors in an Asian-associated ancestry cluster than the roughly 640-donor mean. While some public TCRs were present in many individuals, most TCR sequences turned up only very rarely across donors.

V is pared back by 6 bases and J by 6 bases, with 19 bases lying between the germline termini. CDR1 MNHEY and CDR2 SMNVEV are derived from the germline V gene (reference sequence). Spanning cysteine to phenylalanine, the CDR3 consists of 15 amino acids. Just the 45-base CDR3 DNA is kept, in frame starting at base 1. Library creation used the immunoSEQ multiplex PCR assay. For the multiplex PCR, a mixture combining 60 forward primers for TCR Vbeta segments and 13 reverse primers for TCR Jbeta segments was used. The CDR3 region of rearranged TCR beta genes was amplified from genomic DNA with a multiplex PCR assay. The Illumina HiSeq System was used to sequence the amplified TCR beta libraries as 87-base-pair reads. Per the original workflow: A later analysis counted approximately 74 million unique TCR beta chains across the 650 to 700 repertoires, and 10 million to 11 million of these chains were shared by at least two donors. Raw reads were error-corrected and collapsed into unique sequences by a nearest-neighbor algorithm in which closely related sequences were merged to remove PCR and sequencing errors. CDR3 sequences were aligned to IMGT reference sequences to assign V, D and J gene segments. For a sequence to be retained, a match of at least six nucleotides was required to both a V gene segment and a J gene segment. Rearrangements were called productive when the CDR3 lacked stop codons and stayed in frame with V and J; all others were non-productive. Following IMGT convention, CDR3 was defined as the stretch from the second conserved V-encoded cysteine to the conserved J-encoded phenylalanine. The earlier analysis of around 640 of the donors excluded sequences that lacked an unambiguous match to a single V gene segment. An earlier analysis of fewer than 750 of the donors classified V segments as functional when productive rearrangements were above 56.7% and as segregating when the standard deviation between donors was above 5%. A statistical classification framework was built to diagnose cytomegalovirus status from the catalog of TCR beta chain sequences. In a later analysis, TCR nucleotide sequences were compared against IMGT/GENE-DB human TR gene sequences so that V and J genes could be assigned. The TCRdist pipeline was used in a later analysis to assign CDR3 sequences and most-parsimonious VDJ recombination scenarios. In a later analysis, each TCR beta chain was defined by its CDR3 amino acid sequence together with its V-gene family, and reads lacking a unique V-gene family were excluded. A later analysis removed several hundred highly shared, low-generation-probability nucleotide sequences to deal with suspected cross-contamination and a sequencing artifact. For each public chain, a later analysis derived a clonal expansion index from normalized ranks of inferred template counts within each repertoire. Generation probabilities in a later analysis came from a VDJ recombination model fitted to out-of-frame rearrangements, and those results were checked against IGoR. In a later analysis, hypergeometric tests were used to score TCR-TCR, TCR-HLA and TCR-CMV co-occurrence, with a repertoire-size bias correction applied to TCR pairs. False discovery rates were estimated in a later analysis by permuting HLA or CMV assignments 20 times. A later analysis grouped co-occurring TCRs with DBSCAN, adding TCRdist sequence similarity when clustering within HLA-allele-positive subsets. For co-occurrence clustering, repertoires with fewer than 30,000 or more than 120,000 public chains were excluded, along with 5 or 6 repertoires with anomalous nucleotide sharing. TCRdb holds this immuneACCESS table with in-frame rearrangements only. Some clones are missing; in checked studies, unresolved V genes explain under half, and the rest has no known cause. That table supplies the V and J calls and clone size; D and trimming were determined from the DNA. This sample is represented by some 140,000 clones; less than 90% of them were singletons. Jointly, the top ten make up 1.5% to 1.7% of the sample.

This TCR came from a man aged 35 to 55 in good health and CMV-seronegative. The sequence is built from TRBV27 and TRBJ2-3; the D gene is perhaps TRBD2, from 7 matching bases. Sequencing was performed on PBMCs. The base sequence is TGTGCCAGCAGCACCCTAGGGGGGAGGGTTGATACGCAGTATTTT. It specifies CASSTLGGRVDTQYF.